These 16 T cell receptor beta chains share one sample of origin, sequenced in a study of response to subunit inactivated influenza vaccine (dated by TCRdb to between 2017 and 2018). The protocol used for the library was RT-PCR. The sequencer was an Illumina HiSeq 2500. TCRdb ran its own pipeline on the public reads, namely fastp trimming at Q25 and MiXCR clone calling, and kept in-frame beta chains. Rows are combined by CDR3 protein, so each entry shows the most common genes and DNA. The sample table lists approximately 520,000 distinct CDR3 sequences, roughly 23% of them with a count of one. Approximately 1.9% of the sample is in the top ten clones. This sample comprised CD4+ T cells sorted from PBMCs, obtained 5 days after vaccination. The receptors here all came from a man in his fifties who received an inactivated influenza vaccine. Donor details come from another sample of the same person, matched by shared clones.

V is TRBV7-2 and J is TRBJ1-4; TRBD1 might be the D (5 bases). The germline CDR1 and CDR2 sequences are SGHTA and FQGNSA. The V gene lost 1 base and the J gene lost 4 bases, with 10 bases spanning the gap. The CDR3 covers 15 residues. The CDR3, as DNA: TGTGCCAGCAGCTTAGGCGGGGGACTTAATGAAAAACTGTTTTTT. Residues: CASSLGGGLNEKLFF.

The V gene is TRBV24-1, the J gene TRBJ1-4, with D uncertain. V lost 4 bases and J 8 bases, leaving 13 bases between the germline ends. Germline V lookup: CDR1 KGHDR, CDR2 SFDVKD. The CDR3 has 14 residues. The CDR3 here is CATSDTRGKEKLFF. The CDR3 DNA follows: TGTGCCACCAGTGACACAAGAGGGAAGGAAAAACTGTTTTTT.

This clonotype has only a few counts. The rearrangement joins TRBV5-1 to TRBJ2-3; 8 bases align to TRBD2. J was trimmed by 3 bases and V by 3 bases; bases with no gene match: 6. The germline V gene encodes CDR1 SGHRS and CDR2 YFSETQ. This CDR3 has 15 amino acids. The CDR3: CASSSGLGNTDTQYF. Written as DNA, the CDR3 is TGCGCCAGCAGCTCGGGACTAGGCAATACAGATACGCAGTATTTT.

The chain uses TRBV18 and TRBJ2-7, with D perhaps given as TRBD1 or TRBD2 (5 bases each). The germline V and J ends were trimmed by 4 bases and 0 bases, with 10 bases remaining between them. The CDR3 runs 14 residues. CDR1 and CDR2 (germline): KGHSH, LQKENI. The CDR3 nucleotides read TGTGCCAGCTCACAACGGGACGGCTCCTACGAGCAGTACTTC. As protein: CASSQRDGSYEQYF.

The V and J genes are TRBV5-6 and TRBJ2-7, with TRBD1 matching 8 bases. The CDR3 has 14 amino acids. Germline loops: CDR1 SGHDT, CDR2 YYEEEE. With 4 bases clipped from V and 4 bases from J, the junction kept 7 bases outside the gene matches. CDR3 in amino acids: CASSDRQGAYEQYF. The CDR3 region has the DNA TGTGCCAGCAGCGACCGGCAGGGGGCTTACGAGCAGTACTTC.

CDR3 DNA: TGTGCCAGCAGCTTAGAAGGGCAGCCGAACACTGAAGCTTTCTTT. This codes for CASSLEGQPNTEAFF. V gene TRBV7-2 combines with J gene TRBJ1-1; D remains unclear. This CDR3 has 15 residues. Per germline, CDR1 SGHTA and CDR2 FQGNSA. Trimming shortened V by 1 base and J by 1 base, and 10 bases separated the two germline ends.

This clonotype was picked up many times. The V gene is TRBV20-1, the J gene TRBJ2-1; weak D call: TRBD2 (6 bases). The CDR3 has 15 amino acids. Per the germline V gene, CDR1 is DFQATT and CDR2 is SNEGSKA (reference sequence). The V gene lost 0 bases and the J gene lost 3 bases, with 12 bases spanning the gap. CDR3 in DNA: TGCAGTGCTAGAGATTTGGAGGGCCGCTACAATGAGCAGTTCTTC. This gives the protein CSARDLEGRYNEQFF.

V and J are TRBV4-3 and TRBJ2-3; D is unclear. The ends were cut back, 2 bases at V and 1 base at J, with 13 bases in the middle. The CDR3 extends over 16 amino acids. Germline V CDR1 and CDR2: LGHNA, YSLEER. CDR3 DNA sequence: TGCGCCAGCAGCCAAACGGGCAACACCCGCACAGATACGCAGTATTTT. The encoded protein is CASSQTGNTRTDTQYF.

V gene TRBV28 combines with J gene TRBJ1-1, with 12 nucleotides matching TRBD1. V lost 6 bases, J lost 4 bases, and 6 bases stayed unmatched. The CDR3 length is 15 residues. Germline V gene data show CDR1 as MDHEN and CDR2 as SYDVKM. The CDR3 sequence: CASRGTGGIGTEAFF. CDR3 coding DNA: TGTGCCAGCAGGGGGACAGGGGGCATCGGCACTGAAGCTTTCTTT.

This clonotype has only a few counts. The rearrangement uses TRBV25-1 and TRBJ2-7; D ambiguous. Trimming left V 2 bases short and J 1 base short, with 6 bases between. This CDR3 contains 13 residues. Germline loops: CDR1 MGHDK, CDR2 SYGVNS. DNA for the CDR3: TGTGCCAGCAGTGAACTTTGGTCCTACGAGCAGTACTTC. This encodes CASSELWSYEQYF.

This sequence joins TRBV18 and TRBJ1-5; D ambiguous. The CDR3 is 13 amino acids. Trimming removed 5 bases from V and 10 bases from J, with 15 bases in between. Germline assignment: CDR1 KGHSH and CDR2 LQKENI. CDR3 sequence (DNA): TGTGCCAGCTCAACGGAGGCCCTTGGCCCCCAGCATTTT. Translation gives CASSTEALGPQHF.

This sequence joins TRBV18 and TRBJ1-6; D not resolved. The V gene's germline CDR1 is KGHSH and CDR2 LQKENI. CDR3 size: 12 residues. The ends were cut back, 10 bases at V and 7 bases at J, with 11 bases in the middle. The DNA of the CDR3 is TGTGCCACCTCGCACCCGAATTCACCCCTCCACTTT. It codes for CATSHPNSPLHF.

This clonotype was detected a few times. The rearrangement links TRBV7-2 to TRBJ2-7, with a tentative D call TRBD2 (6 bases). The V and J ends lost 1 base and 2 bases respectively, with 15 bases between them. Germline V gene sequence: CDR1 SGHTA, CDR2 FQGNSA. CDR3 length equals 16 residues. The CDR3 bases are TGTGCCAGCAGCTTAGGTGGGTGGGACTCCCCCTACGAGCAGTACTTC. Residues: CASSLGGWDSPYEQYF.

This clonotype was observed a handful of times. The CDR3 loop is CASSLGLDGYTF. CDR3 DNA: TGTGCCAGCAGCCTCGGACTGGATGGCTACACCTTC. V gene TRBV7-2 combines with J gene TRBJ1-2, with unresolved D. CDR3 size: 12 residues. The ends were cut back, 5 bases at V and 6 bases at J, with 10 bases in the middle. Germline-derived CDR1 and CDR2 are SGHTA and FQGNSA.

The genes are TRBV14 and TRBJ2-7; D remains unclear. The germline CDR1 and CDR2 sequences are SGHDN and FVKESK. This CDR3 has 16 amino acids. V lost 1 base and J lost 0, with 13 bases in between. CDR3 in DNA: TGTGCCAGCAGCCAAGGGAAGGGCCCTAGCTCCTACGAGCAGTACTTC. The encoded protein is CASSQGKGPSSYEQYF. Complete variable domain (other parts from reference TRBV14 and TRBJ2-7): EAGVTQFPSHSVIEKGQTVTLRCDPISGHDNLYWYRRVMGKEIKFLLHFVKESKQDESGMPNNRFLAERTGGTYSTLKVQPAELEDSGVYFCASSQGKGPSSYEQYFGPGTRLTVT.

This clonotype has a count of ten or more. For the CDR3, the DNA is TGTGCCAGCAGCTCAGGCCGAGCGTCTACGCAGTATTTT. It specifies CASSSGRASTQYF. The chain couples TRBV12-3 or TRBV12-4 to TRBJ2-3, with D uncertain. The CDR3 covers 13 residues. Between the trimmed V and J ends, which lost 6 bases and 8 bases, there was a span of 15 bases.